Each of the 10 T cell receptor beta chains below was sequenced from the same sample in a study of CD8+ T cells in alopecia areata. The treatment is: oral pan-JAK inhibitor, 5-10 mg twice daily. cDNA reverse transcribed from extracted RNA served as the sequencing template. TCRdb keeps only in-frame clones here, not all; method: immunoSEQ multiplex PCR. The table shows about 100,000 clones, with just under 60% occurring only once. Sequenced material: CD8+ T cells sorted from blood, taken at approximately week 56, from a patient treated with tofacitinib. The source of these receptors is a human donor with alopecia areata.

The chain combines TRBV9 with TRBJ1-2, with 7 bases lining up with TRBD1. Trimming at V came to 0 bases and at J to 3 bases, leaving 5 bases not matched to a gene. Looked up from germline, CDR1 is SGDLS and CDR2 is YYNGEE. The CDR3 spans 15 residues. The CDR3 DNA sequence: TGTGCCAGCAGCGTAGAAGTAGGGGGCTACTATGGCTACACCTTC. It codes for CASSVEVGGYYGYTF.

The gene calls are TRBV15 and TRBJ1-4, with D tentatively TRBD1 (5 bases). Germline V lookup: CDR1 LNHNV, CDR2 YYDKDF (reference sequence). The germline V and J ends were trimmed by 3 bases and 6 bases, with 11 bases remaining between them. The CDR3 has 14 amino acids. CDR3: CATSRGEQDEKLFF. The CDR3 nucleotides are TGTGCCACCAGCAGGGGGGAACAAGATGAAAAACTGTTTTTT.

The rearrangement links TRBV13 to TRBJ2-7; TRBD1 agrees at 8 bases. CDR3 size: 14 residues. J lost 1 base, V lost 5 bases, and 4 bases had no gene match. CDR1 PRHDT and CDR2 FYEKMQ come from the germline V gene (reference sequence). Here the CDR3 DNA reads TGTGCCAGCAGCCTCCGGGACAGGTCCTACGAGCAGTACTTC. It yields the protein CASSLRDRSYEQYF.

This clone showed up just once. The V and J genes are TRBV9 and TRBJ1-5; no clear D. Germline loops: CDR1 SGDLS, CDR2 YYNGEE. The V end was cut by 4 bases, the J end by 6 bases, with 20 bases between. The CDR3 sequence is 16 residues long. The CDR3 loop reads CASSQKHSFARQPQHF. The CDR3 DNA is TGTGCCAGCAGCCAAAAGCACTCGTTCGCTCGTCAGCCCCAGCATTTT.

This chain uses TRBV14 with TRBJ1-1; no reliable D call. Trimming removed 1 base at V and 0 bases at J, with 18 bases between. CDR3 length: 18 amino acids. CDR1 and CDR2 from the germline V gene are SGHDN and FVKESK. The CDR3 loop reads CASSQVGFPTPLNTEAFF. The DNA of the CDR3 is TGTGCCAGCAGCCAAGTCGGGTTCCCGACCCCCTTGAACACTGAAGCTTTCTTT.

The genes are TRBV7-9 and TRBJ1-1; D is unresolved. CDR1 is SEHNR, CDR2 FQNEAQ, per germline (reference sequence). The CDR3 is 16 residues long. V lost 4 bases, J lost 1 base, and 16 bases lay in between. CDR3 nucleotide sequence: TGTGCCAGCAGCTCGAGGACTCTAACGGGGAACACTGAAGCTTTCTTT. Protein: CASSSRTLTGNTEAFF.

The chain joins TRBV15 to TRBJ1-5, with D hard to call. V was shortened by 0 bases and J by 4 bases, with 16 bases between the two germline ends. Germline V gives CDR1 LNHNV, CDR2 YYDKDF (reference sequence). The CDR3 runs 17 residues. For the CDR3, the DNA is TGTGCCACCAGCAGAGACCGCGGAGGGCGGTTAAATCAGCCCCAGCATTTT. This encodes CATSRDRGGRLNQPQHF.

This sequence joins TRBV10-1 and TRBJ2-6, with 7 positions matching TRBD1. This CDR3 has 16 residues. With V trimmed by 9 bases and J by 0 bases, 8 bases remained unmatched. Germline CDR1 WNHNN, CDR2 SYGVQD (reference sequence). CDR3 nucleotide sequence: TGCGCCAGTGGGACAGTGCCGCTCTCTGGGGCCAACGTCCTGACTTTC. Translation gives CASGTVPLSGANVLTF.

The chain uses TRBV7-2 and TRBJ2-1; TRBD2 agrees at 10 bases. The CDR3 has 11 amino acids. J lost 12 bases, V lost 5 bases, and 1 base had no gene match. The germline gives CDR1 SGHTA, CDR2 FQGNSA. The CDR3 spells CASSRLAGQFF. The CDR3 DNA follows: TGTGCCAGCAGCCGACTAGCGGGGCAGTTCTTC.

This clone was seen more than once but under ten times. The V and J genes are TRBV13 and TRBJ2-5; TRBD2 might be the D (6 bases). Germline lookup yields CDR1 PRHDT and CDR2 FYEKMQ (reference sequence). This CDR3 comprises 17 residues. The germline V and J ends were trimmed by 0 bases and 2 bases, with 16 bases remaining between them. Written as DNA, the CDR3 is TGTGCCAGCAGCTTAGGAACTAGCCCGGCCCAGCAAGAGACCCAGTACTTC. Protein sequence: CASSLGTSPAQQETQYF.